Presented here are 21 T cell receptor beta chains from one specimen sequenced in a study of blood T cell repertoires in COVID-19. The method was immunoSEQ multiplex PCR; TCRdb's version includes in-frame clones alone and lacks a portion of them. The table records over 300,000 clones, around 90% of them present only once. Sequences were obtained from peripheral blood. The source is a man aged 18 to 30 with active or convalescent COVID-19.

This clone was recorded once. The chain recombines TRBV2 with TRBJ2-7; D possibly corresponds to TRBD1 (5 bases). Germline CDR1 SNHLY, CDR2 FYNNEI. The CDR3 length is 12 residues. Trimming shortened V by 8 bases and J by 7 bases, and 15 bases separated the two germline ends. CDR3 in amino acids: CASHSQGWEQYF. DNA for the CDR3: TGTGCCAGCCACTCCCAGGGCTGGGAGCAGTACTTC.

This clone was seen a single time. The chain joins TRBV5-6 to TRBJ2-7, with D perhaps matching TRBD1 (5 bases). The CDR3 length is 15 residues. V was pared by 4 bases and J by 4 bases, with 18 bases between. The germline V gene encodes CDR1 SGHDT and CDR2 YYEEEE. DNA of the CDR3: TGTGCCAGCAGCCCCTCCCCGCAGGGAATTTACGAGCAGTACTTC. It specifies CASSPSPQGIYEQYF.

The CDR3 nucleotides read TGTGCCAGCTCACCACCGCTGGGGCTGGGAGAGACCCAGTACTTC. It codes for CASSPPLGLGETQYF. The chain couples TRBV18 to TRBJ2-5, with D perhaps TRBD1 (5 bases). The length of the CDR3 is 15 residues. Trimming took off 0 bases at V and 4 bases at J, with 12 bases between the two ends. Per germline, CDR1 KGHSH and CDR2 LQKENI.

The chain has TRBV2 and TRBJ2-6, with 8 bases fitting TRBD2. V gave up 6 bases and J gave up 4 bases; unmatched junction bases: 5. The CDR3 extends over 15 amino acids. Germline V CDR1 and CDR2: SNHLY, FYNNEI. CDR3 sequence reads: CASRSGGAGANVLTF. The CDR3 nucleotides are TGTGCCAGCAGGTCGGGGGGGGCGGGGGCCAACGTCCTGACTTTC.

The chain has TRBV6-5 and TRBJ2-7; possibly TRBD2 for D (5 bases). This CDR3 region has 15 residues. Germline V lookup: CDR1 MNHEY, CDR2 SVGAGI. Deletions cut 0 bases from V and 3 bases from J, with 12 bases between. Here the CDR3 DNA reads TGTGCCAGCAGTTACTCGCGAGCGGACCGCTACGAGCAGTACTTC. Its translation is CASSYSRADRYEQYF.

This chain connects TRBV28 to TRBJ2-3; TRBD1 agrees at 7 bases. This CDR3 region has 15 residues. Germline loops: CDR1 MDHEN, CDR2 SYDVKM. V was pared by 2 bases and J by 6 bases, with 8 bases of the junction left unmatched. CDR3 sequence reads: CASSLGQVGSDTQYF. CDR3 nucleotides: TGTGCCAGCAGTTTAGGACAGGTGGGCAGTGATACGCAGTATTTT.

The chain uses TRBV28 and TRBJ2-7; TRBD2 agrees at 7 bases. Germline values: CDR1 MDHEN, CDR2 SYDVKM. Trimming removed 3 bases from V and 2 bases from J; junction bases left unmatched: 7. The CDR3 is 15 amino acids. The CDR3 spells CASSFSASGTYEQYF. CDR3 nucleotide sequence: TGTGCCAGCAGTTTCTCGGCTAGCGGAACCTACGAGCAGTACTTC.

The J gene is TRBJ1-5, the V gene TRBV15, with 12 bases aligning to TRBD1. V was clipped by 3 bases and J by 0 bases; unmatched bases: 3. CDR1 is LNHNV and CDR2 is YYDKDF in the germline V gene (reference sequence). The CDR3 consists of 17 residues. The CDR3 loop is CATSRGQGANSNQPQHF. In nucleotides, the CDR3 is TGTGCCACCAGCAGGGGACAGGGGGCCAATAGCAATCAGCCCCAGCATTTT.

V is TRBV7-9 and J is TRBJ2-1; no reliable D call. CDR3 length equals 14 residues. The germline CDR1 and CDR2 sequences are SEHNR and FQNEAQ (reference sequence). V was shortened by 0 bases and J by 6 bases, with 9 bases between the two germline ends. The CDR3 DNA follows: TGTGCCAGCAGCTTAGCCCTTTTCGGCAATGAGCAGTTCTTC. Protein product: CASSLALFGNEQFF. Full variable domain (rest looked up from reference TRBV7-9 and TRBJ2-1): DTGVSQNPRHKITKRGQNVTFRCDPISEHNRLYWYRQTLGQGPEFLTYFQNEAQLEKSRLLSDRFSAERPKGSFSTLEIQRTEQGDSAMYLCASSLALFGNEQFFGPGTRLTVL.

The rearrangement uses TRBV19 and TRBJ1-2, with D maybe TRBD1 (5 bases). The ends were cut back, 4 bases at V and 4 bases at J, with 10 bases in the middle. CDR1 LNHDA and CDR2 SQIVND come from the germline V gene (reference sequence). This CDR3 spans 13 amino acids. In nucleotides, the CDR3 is TGTGCCAGTAGTAAAAGGACACCCTATGGCTACACCTTC. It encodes CASSKRTPYGYTF. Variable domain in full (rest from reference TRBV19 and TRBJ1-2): DGGITQSPKYLFRKEGQNVTLSCEQNLNHDAMYWYRQDPGQGLRLIYYSQIVNDFQKGDIAEGYSVSREKKESFPLTVTSAQKNPTAFYLCASSKRTPYGYTFGSGTRLTVV.

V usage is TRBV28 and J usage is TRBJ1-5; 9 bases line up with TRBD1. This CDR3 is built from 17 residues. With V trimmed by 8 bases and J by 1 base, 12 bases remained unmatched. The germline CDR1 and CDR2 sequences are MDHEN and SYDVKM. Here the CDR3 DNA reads TGTGCCAGCCGCCGGGCCGGGACAGGGTCCAGCAATCAGCCCCAGCATTTT. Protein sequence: CASRRAGTGSSNQPQHF.

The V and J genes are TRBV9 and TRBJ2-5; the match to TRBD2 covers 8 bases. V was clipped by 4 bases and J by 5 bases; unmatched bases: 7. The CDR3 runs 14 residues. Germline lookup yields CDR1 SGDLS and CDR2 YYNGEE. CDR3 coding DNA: TGTGCCAGCAGCCTAGGACTAGCTCCCGAGACCCAGTACTTC. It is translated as CASSLGLAPETQYF.

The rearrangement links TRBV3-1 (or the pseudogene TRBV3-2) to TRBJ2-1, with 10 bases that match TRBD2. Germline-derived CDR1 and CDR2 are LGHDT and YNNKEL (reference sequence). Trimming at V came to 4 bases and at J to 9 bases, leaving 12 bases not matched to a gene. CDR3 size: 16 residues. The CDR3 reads CASSLPSGGSSAEQFF. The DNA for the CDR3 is TGTGCCAGCAGCCTCCCTAGCGGGGGAAGCTCCGCTGAGCAGTTCTTC.

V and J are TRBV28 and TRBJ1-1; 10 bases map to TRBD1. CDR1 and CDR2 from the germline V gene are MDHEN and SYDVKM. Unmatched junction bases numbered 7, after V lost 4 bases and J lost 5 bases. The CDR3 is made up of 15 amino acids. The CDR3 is CASSSWTGGDTEAFF. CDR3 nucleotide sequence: TGTGCCAGCAGTTCTTGGACAGGGGGAGATACTGAAGCTTTCTTT.

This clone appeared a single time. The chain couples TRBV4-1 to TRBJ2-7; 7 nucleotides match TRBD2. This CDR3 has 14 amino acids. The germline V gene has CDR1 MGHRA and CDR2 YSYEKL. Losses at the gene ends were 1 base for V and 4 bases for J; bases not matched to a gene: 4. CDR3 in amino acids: CASSQGLAQYEQYF. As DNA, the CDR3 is TGCGCCAGCAGCCAAGGACTAGCTCAGTACGAGCAGTACTTC.

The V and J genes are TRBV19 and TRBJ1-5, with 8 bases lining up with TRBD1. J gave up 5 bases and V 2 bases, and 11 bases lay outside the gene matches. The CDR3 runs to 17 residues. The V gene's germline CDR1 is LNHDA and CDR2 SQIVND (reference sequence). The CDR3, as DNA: TGTGCCAGTAGTATATTCCCTCCCGACAGGGGAGATCAGCCCCAGCATTTT. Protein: CASSIFPPDRGDQPQHF.

Written as DNA, the CDR3 is TGTGCCAGCAGCAGTGGGCTTAGCAATCAGCCCCAGCATTTT. Protein: CASSSGLSNQPQHF. J is TRBJ1-5 and V is TRBV28, with D hard to call. Trimming pared 6 bases from V and 0 bases from J, leaving 9 bases between. The V gene's germline CDR1 is MDHEN and CDR2 SYDVKM. CDR3 size: 14 residues. Together with reference TRBV28 and TRBJ1-5, the CDR3 gives the full variable domain: DVKVTQSSRYLVKRTGEKVFLECVQDMDHENMFWYRQDPGLGLRLIYFSYDVKMKEKGDIPEGYSVSREKKERFSLILESASTNQTSMYLCASSSGLSNQPQHFGDGTRLSIL.

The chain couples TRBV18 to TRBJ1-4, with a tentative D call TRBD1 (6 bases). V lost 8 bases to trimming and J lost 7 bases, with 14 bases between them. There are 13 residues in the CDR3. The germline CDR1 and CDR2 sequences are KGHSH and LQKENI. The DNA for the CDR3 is TGTGCCAGCAAACAGGGTATAGGTGAAAAACTGTTTTTT. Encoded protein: CASKQGIGEKLFF.

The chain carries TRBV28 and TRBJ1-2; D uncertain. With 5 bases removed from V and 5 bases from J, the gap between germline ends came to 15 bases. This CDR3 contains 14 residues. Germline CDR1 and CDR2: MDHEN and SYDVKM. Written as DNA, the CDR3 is TGTGCCAGCAGTATGGACGGGAACTTTTATGGCTACACCTTC. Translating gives CASSMDGNFYGYTF.

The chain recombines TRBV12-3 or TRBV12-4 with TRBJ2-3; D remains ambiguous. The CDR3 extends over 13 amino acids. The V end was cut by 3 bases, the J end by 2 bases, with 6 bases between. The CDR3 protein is CASSFQNTDTQYF. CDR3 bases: TGTGCCAGCAGTTTCCAAAACACAGATACGCAGTATTTT.

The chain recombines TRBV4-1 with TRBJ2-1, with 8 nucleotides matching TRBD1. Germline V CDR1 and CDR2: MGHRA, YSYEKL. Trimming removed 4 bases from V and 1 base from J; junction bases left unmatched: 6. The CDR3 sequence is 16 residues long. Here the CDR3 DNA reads TGCGCCAGCAGCCTGAGACAGGGGACTTCCTACAATGAGCAGTTCTTC. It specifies CASSLRQGTSYNEQFF.